One sample yielded the 22 T cell receptor beta chains listed below, sequenced in a study of naive and memory T cell subsets. The treatment was: skin biopsy from PPD injection site in Mantoux-positive individual. TCR cDNA received a 3' ligated oligonucleotide that carried a UMI. Ligated cDNA underwent four rounds of PCR with nested alpha and beta constant region primers and SP2. Via MiXCR, TCRdb re-called the UMI-ligation and nested PCR reads, giving one row per CDR3 protein. Of under 35,000 distinct CDR3 sequences in the sample, more than 6.5% were seen once. The specimen was skin, collected from a tuberculin skin test site. The receptors stem from an adult in good health.

This clonotype came up many times. The chain uses TRBV6-2 or TRBV6-3 and TRBJ2-1, with 8 positions matching TRBD1. V was pared by 2 bases and J by 0 bases, with 12 bases of the junction left unmatched. From germline, CDR1 is MNHEY and CDR2 SVGEGT. The CDR3 is 19 amino acids. This chain's CDR3 is CASSYARAGQGTSYNEQFF. In DNA form, the CDR3 reads TGTGCCAGCAGTTACGCCCGCGCCGGACAGGGCACCTCCTACAATGAGCAGTTCTTC.

This clonotype was seen at least ten times. The rearrangement uses TRBV11-2 and TRBJ2-2; 7 bases are a match to TRBD1. This CDR3 comprises 16 residues. Germline lookup yields CDR1 SGHAT and CDR2 FQNNGV. J lost 4 bases, V lost 1 base, and 6 bases had no gene match. The CDR3 loop is CASSLAGQFLTGELFF. The CDR3 region has the DNA TGTGCCAGCAGCTTAGCGGGACAGTTTCTCACCGGGGAGCTGTTTTTT.

In this sample, this clonotype turned up many times. The chain uses TRBV12-5 and TRBJ2-7; tentative D call: TRBD2 (7 bases). Germline V gives CDR1 LGHNT, CDR2 FRNRAP. This CDR3 comprises 16 residues. V lost 1 base, J lost 5 bases, and 18 bases lay in between. Here the CDR3 DNA reads TGTGCTAGTGGTTTGGCCTCCGGGTCGGGGGGCCACGAGCAGTACTTC. Its protein product is CASGLASGSGGHEQYF.

The chain couples TRBV2 to TRBJ1-4; 9 bases map to TRBD1. J gave up 14 bases and V 7 bases, and 11 bases lay outside the gene matches. CDR1 SNHLY and CDR2 FYNNEI come from the germline V gene. The CDR3 is 13 amino acids. CDR3 DNA: TGTGCCAGCACTCCGACAGGGGGGACCCCCCTGTTTTTT. This codes for CASTPTGGTPLFF.

This chain links TRBV5-6 with TRBJ1-2; a possible D gene is TRBD1 (5 bases). Per the germline V gene, CDR1 is SGHDT and CDR2 is YYEEEE. V lost 2 bases and J lost 4, with 12 bases in between. This CDR3 spans 14 amino acids. The CDR3 sequence is CASSFGRASYGYTF. The CDR3 DNA follows: TGTGCCAGCAGCTTCGGCAGGGCGAGCTATGGCTACACCTTC.

This clonotype was seen only once. This chain links TRBV19 with TRBJ1-5; D is unresolved. Germline V gene lookup returns CDR1 LNHDA and CDR2 SQIVND (reference sequence). The V and J ends lost 5 bases and 7 bases respectively, with 18 bases between them. This CDR3 has 15 residues. CDR3 residues: CASSFYPTGEQPQHF. The CDR3 nucleotides read TGTGCCAGTAGTTTCTATCCGACCGGGGAACAGCCCCAGCATTTT.

This clonotype showed up many times. The chain couples TRBV7-3 to TRBJ2-5, with 9 nucleotides matching TRBD1. From germline, CDR1 is SGHTA and CDR2 FQGTGA. The CDR3 extends over 15 amino acids. V was clipped by 3 bases and J by 3 bases; unmatched bases: 5. CDR3: CASSLEGDREETQYF. The CDR3, as DNA: TGTGCCAGCAGCTTGGAGGGGGACAGGGAAGAGACCCAGTACTTC.

In this sample, this clonotype turned up many times. In DNA, the CDR3 is TGTGCCAGCAGTAAGGACCCCAGGAGTGAAAAACTGTTTTTT. Its protein is CASSKDPRSEKLFF. The V call is TRBV7-2, the J call TRBJ1-4; D ambiguous. CDR3 length: 14 amino acids. CDR1 is SGHTA and CDR2 is FQGNSA in the germline V gene. The V end lost 6 bases, the J end lost 7 bases, and 15 bases lay between the germline ends.

This clonotype was counted a few times. J is TRBJ1-1 and V is TRBV29-1; 9 nucleotides align to TRBD1. Germline V gene data show CDR1 as SQVTM and CDR2 as ANQGSEA. The CDR3 contains 13 residues. The junction had 3 bases not matched to a gene; V was cut back by 6 bases and J by 1 base. The CDR3 DNA reads TGCAGCGTACACAGGGGGCGGAACACTGAAGCTTTCTTT. It codes for CSVHRGRNTEAFF.

On this clonotype itself: This may stem from a read error, because a much larger clone lies one nucleotide away. This chain connects TRBV18 to TRBJ2-3; the D is unclear. The germline V gene has CDR1 KGHSH and CDR2 LQKENI. This CDR3 has 14 residues. This chain's CDR3 is CASSPPRPTDMQYF. CDR3 coding DNA: TGTGCCAGCTCACCACCTAGACCCACAGATATGCAGTATTTT.

This clonotype was observed many times. V usage is TRBV6-5 and J usage is TRBJ2-1; 14 bases match TRBD2. The CDR3 is 17 amino acids. Germline V gene lookup returns CDR1 MNHEY and CDR2 SVGAGI. V gave up 2 bases and J gave up 4 bases; unmatched junction bases: 4. CDR3 in amino acids: CASSYTRLAGGYNEQFF. DNA for the CDR3: TGTGCCAGCAGTTACACCCGACTAGCGGGGGGGTACAATGAGCAGTTCTTC.

The V call is TRBV5-1, the J call TRBJ1-6, with D maybe TRBD1 (5 bases). CDR1 is SGHRS and CDR2 is YFSETQ in the germline V gene. The length of the CDR3 is 16 residues. Trimming stripped 5 bases from V and 7 bases from J, with 19 bases between. The CDR3 nucleotides read TGCGCCAGCAGGTACGGACATGGTTTGAGCAATTCACCCCTCCACTTT. Its protein is CASRYGHGLSNSPLHF.

There are many counts of this clonotype. V and J are TRBV7-6 and TRBJ2-3, with 10 positions matching TRBD2. The ends lost 5 bases at V and 1 base at J; junction bases unmatched: 3. The CDR3 runs 15 residues. Per the germline V gene, CDR1 is SGHVS and CDR2 is FNYEAQ. This chain's CDR3 is CASSTGLAGTDTQYF. CDR3 coding DNA: TGTGCCAGCAGCACCGGACTAGCGGGCACAGATACGCAGTATTTT. Complete variable domain (other parts from reference TRBV7-6 and TRBJ2-3): GAGVSQSPRYKVTKRGQDVALRCDPISGHVSLYWYRQALGQGPEFLTYFNYEAQQDKSGLPNDRFSAERPEGSISTLTIQRTEQRDSAMYRCASSTGLAGTDTQYFGPGTRLTVL.

This clonotype was counted ten times or more. This rearrangement joins TRBV18 to TRBJ2-2; tentative D call: TRBD1 (5 bases). Germline CDR1 and CDR2: KGHSH and LQKENI. V lost 3 bases, J lost 5 bases, and 13 bases lay in between. The CDR3 spans 15 residues. The CDR3 DNA reads TGTGCCAGCTCACCCAGGGAAATCAGGACCGGGGAGCTGTTTTTT. Its translation: CASSPREIRTGELFF.

The sample holds many counts of this clonotype. The CDR3 is CSARLPGTPGLNEQYF. The CDR3 bases are TGCAGTGCTAGACTCCCCGGGACGCCAGGACTCAACGAGCAGTACTTC. This chain links TRBV20-1 with TRBJ2-7; D might be TRBD1 or TRBD2, each matching 5 bases. This CDR3 spans 16 amino acids. The V gene lost 2 bases and the J gene lost 5 bases, with 22 bases spanning the gap. The germline V gene has CDR1 DFQATT and CDR2 SNEGSKA (reference sequence).

In its sample, this clonotype was seen many times. The chain has TRBV5-1 and TRBJ2-7, with 10 positions matching TRBD1. Trimming at V came to 6 bases and at J to 2 bases, leaving 5 bases not matched to a gene. Germline CDR1 and CDR2: SGHRS and YFSETQ. The length of the CDR3 is 14 residues. Here the CDR3 DNA reads TGCGCCAGCACCGCGGGACAGGGGCCCTACGAGCAGTACTTC. It specifies CASTAGQGPYEQYF.

There are many counts of this clonotype. J is TRBJ2-5 and V is TRBV9, with TRBD1 as a possible D gene (6 bases). CDR3 size: 14 residues. Deletions cut 0 bases from V and 5 bases from J, with 11 bases between. Germline CDR1 reads SGDLS; CDR2 reads YYNGEE. In nucleotides, the CDR3 is TGTGCCAGCAGCGTAGAATGGGGGCGGGAGACCCAGTACTTC. It encodes CASSVEWGRETQYF.

This clonotype has at least ten counts. V usage is TRBV6-5 and J usage is TRBJ2-1, with D maybe TRBD1 (6 bases). V lost 6 bases and J 7 bases, leaving 13 bases between the germline ends. Germline assignment: CDR1 MNHEY and CDR2 SVGAGI. The CDR3 spans 13 residues. The CDR3 DNA follows: TGTGCCAGCAGGGTGGGACACCAAAATGAGCAGTTCTTC. Translating gives CASRVGHQNEQFF.

This clonotype was picked up many times. V usage is TRBV4-1 and J usage is TRBJ1-1, with D possibly matching TRBD1 (5 bases). With 4 bases removed from V and 6 bases from J, the gap between germline ends came to 18 bases. This CDR3 region has 15 residues. Germline CDR1 is MGHRA and CDR2 is YSYEKL. CDR3 sequence: CASSPFGQGGPEAFF. The CDR3 DNA is TGCGCCAGCAGCCCCTTTGGGCAGGGCGGACCTGAAGCTTTCTTT.

The chain has TRBV12-5 and TRBJ2-3; 10 bases align to TRBD2. V shed 0 bases and J 1 base; nucleotides not matched to a gene: 19. Germline V gene sequence: CDR1 LGHNT, CDR2 FRNRAP. The length of the CDR3 is 22 residues. The DNA for the CDR3 is TGTGCTAGTGGTTTGGTACTGGTGGTGGAAACTAGCGGGGTTCGAGGCACAGATACGCAGTATTTT. Translated, it gives CASGLVLVVETSGVRGTDTQYF.

This clonotype was counted only a few times. The genes are TRBV7-9 and TRBJ2-3; tentatively, D is TRBD1 (6 bases). In germline, CDR1 is SEHNR, CDR2 FQNEAQ (reference sequence). The CDR3 covers 14 residues. V shed 5 bases and J shed 2 bases, with 11 bases lying between them. The CDR3 region has the DNA TGTGCCAGCAGCACGGGACAAGCCACAGATACGCAGTATTTT. It translates to CASSTGQATDTQYF. Drawing the rest from reference TRBV7-9 and TRBJ2-3, the complete variable domain is DTGVSQNPRHKITKRGQNVTFRCDPISEHNRLYWYRQTLGQGPEFLTYFQNEAQLEKSRLLSDRFSAERPKGSFSTLEIQRTEQGDSAMYLCASSTGQATDTQYFGPGTRLTVL.

This clonotype occurred many times. The chain employs TRBV12-3 or TRBV12-4 and TRBJ2-5; 9 nucleotides match TRBD2. The CDR3 is made up of 16 amino acids. V gave up 8 bases and J gave up 5 bases; unmatched junction bases: 15. The CDR3 spells CASSPGTSFSTETQYF. The CDR3 DNA is TGTGCCAGCTCTCCTGGGACTAGCTTTTCCACCGAGACCCAGTACTTC.